This section outlines one T cell receptor (beta chain) sequence together with its context. Clones were sequenced by immunoSEQ multiplex PCR, and TCRdb holds only the in-frame ones, with some missing. The data show some 120,000 clones, 88% seen once. The data stem from a study of control samples from healthy donors and cancer patients. This CDR3 region has 18 residues. Trimming took 2 bases from V and 2 from J; bases not matched to a gene: 6. The germline gives CDR1 KGHSH, CDR2 LQKENI. Sequenced: blood. V usage is TRBV18 and J usage is TRBJ2-6; TRBD1 agrees at 10 bases. The clonotype was recovered from a woman in her 70s in good health. CDR3 amino acids: CASSPNPTGGTGANVLTF. The CDR3 DNA is TGTGCCAGCTCACCAAACCCGACAGGGGGCACTGGGGCCAACGTCCTGACTTTC.